These 28 T cell receptor beta chains were sequenced from one sample in a study of T cells in Graves' hyperthyroidism and ophthalmopathy. TCR beta CDR3 region amplification was performed from RNA transcripts. A set of HTBI primers served as the primers for a first-round RT-PCR of the TCR CDR3. Each CDR3 protein is one row after TCRdb ran MiXCR on the multiplex PCR reads. The sample lists roughly 710,000 distinct CDR3 sequences, 35% seen once, with around 31% in the top ten. Sequencing was performed on blood. All receptors come from a middle-aged woman with Graves' hyperthyroidism.

In regard to this clonotype: At one of its ends the junction is not consistent with the germline gene, which may arise from a read error. As DNA, the CDR3 is TGCGCCAGCAGCAGGGGACAAGGCACCGGGGTGCTGTTTTTT. Its protein is CASSRGQGTGVLFF. The chain uses TRBV5-1 and TRBJ2-2; possible D gene TRBD1, 6 bases. This CDR3 is 14 amino acids long. CDR1 is SGHRS and CDR2 is YFSETQ in the germline V gene.

This rearrangement joins TRBV7-2 to TRBJ1-4, with 7 positions matching TRBD1. CDR1 is SGHTA and CDR2 is FQGNSA in the germline V gene. V lost 6 bases to trimming and J lost 11 bases; unmatched junction nucleotides: 12. This CDR3 is built from 14 residues. The CDR3 reads CASSAQGDLRKLFF. The CDR3 DNA is TGTGCCAGCAGTGCCCAGGGGGATTTGAGGAAACTGTTTTTT.

V and J are TRBV24-1 and TRBJ2-3; no clear D. V gave up 3 bases and J gave up 6 bases, with 15 bases separating them. The CDR3 loop spans 15 amino acids. Germline lookup yields CDR1 KGHDR and CDR2 SFDVKD. CDR3 bases: TGTGCCACCAGTGATAGTGGGGTTCGCCCGGATACGCAGTATTTT. Amino acid sequence: CATSDSGVRPDTQYF.

Points on this clonotype: Given a much more abundant clone one base away, this may be a read error. CDR3 bases: TGTGCCAGCAGCCCAAGCAGGGGCGGCTACACCTTC. Translation gives CASSPSRGGYTF. The J gene is TRBJ1-2, the V gene TRBV7-9; weak D call: TRBD1 (6 bases). The CDR3 is made up of 12 amino acids. Germline lookup yields CDR1 SEHNR and CDR2 FQNEAQ (reference sequence). Trimming left V 5 bases short and J 8 bases short, with 12 bases between.

Worth noting for this clonotype: With a much larger clone just one base away, this may be a read error. The V call is TRBV11-3, the J call TRBJ2-7; D remains unclear. The CDR3 has 13 amino acids. The V and J ends lost 5 bases and 7 bases respectively, with 15 bases between them. Germline loops: CDR1 SGHNT, CDR2 YENEEA. CDR3 coding DNA: TGTGCCAGCAGCCAAGAGGTCTTGGGAGAGCAGTACTTC. It translates to CASSQEVLGEQYF.

This clonotype was seen only a few times. V and J are TRBV5-5 and TRBJ2-3; 9 positions match TRBD1. After removal of 5 bases from V and 5 bases from J, the junction contained 9 bases not matched to a gene. Germline CDR1 is SGHKS and CDR2 is YYEKEE (reference sequence). This CDR3 has 15 amino acids. CDR3 loop: CASRLGTGPRDTQYF. The CDR3 DNA sequence: TGTGCCAGCAGGCTCGGGACAGGGCCACGAGATACGCAGTATTTT.

The table lists this clonotype with many counts. A junction boundary mismatches the germline segment, possibly from a read error. The chain couples TRBV5-1 to TRBJ2-5; 7 bases are a match to TRBD1. Looked up from germline, CDR1 is SGHRS and CDR2 is YFSETQ. This CDR3 is 15 amino acids long. CDR3 in DNA: TGTGCCAGCAGCTTAGAGGGCAGGGGGCAAGAGACCCAGTACTTC. Translated: CASSLEGRGQETQYF.

Ten or more counts support this clonotype. This chain links TRBV7-9 with TRBJ1-1; no clear D. In germline, CDR1 is SEHNR, CDR2 FQNEAQ (reference sequence). V was clipped by 1 base and J by 8 bases, with 5 bases between them. The CDR3 consists of 11 residues. This CDR3 is CASSLVAEAFF. The CDR3 coding sequence is TGTGCCAGCAGCTTAGTGGCGGAAGCTTTCTTT.

This clonotype appeared many times. The chain employs TRBV7-3 and TRBJ2-2; no firm D call. Germline CDR1 and CDR2: SGHTA and FQGTGA. This CDR3 has 14 amino acids. V lost 1 base and J lost 2, with 5 bases in between. The CDR3 nucleotides read TGTGCCAGCAGCTTAAACAGAAACACCGGGGAGCTGTTTTTT. Encoded protein: CASSLNRNTGELFF. The full variable domain, in which reference TRBV7-3 and TRBJ2-2 provide the parts outside the CDR3, is GAGVSQTPSNKVTEKGKYVELRCDPISGHTALYWYRQSLGQGPEFLIYFQGTGAADDSGLPNDRFFAVRPEGSVSTLKIQRTERGDSAVYLCASSLNRNTGELFFGEGSRLTVL.

This clonotype was picked up many times. At one boundary the junction diverges from the germline segment, which might be a read error. The chain combines TRBV7-7 with TRBJ2-7; D remains unclear. This CDR3 region has 15 residues. Germline CDR1 is SSHAT and CDR2 is FNYEAQ (reference sequence). The CDR3 bases are TGTGCTAGCAGCTTAGGACCCATGAGCTCCTACGAGCAGTACTTC. Translating it yields CASSLGPMSSYEQYF.

There are many counts of this clonotype. The CDR3 loop reads CASSLPNGDGTYEQYF. The CDR3 region has the DNA TGTGCCAGCAGCTTACCCAACGGGGACGGCACCTACGAGCAGTACTTC. The rearrangement links TRBV7-2 to TRBJ2-7; D possibly matches TRBD1 or TRBD2 (5 bases each). The CDR3 is 16 amino acids. Germline CDR1 and CDR2: SGHTA and FQGNSA. Trimming removed 2 bases at V and 2 bases at J, with 16 bases between.

This chain joins TRBV6-4 and TRBJ2-3; D perhaps matches TRBD2 (6 bases). Trimming stripped 3 bases from V and 2 bases from J, with 12 bases between. From germline, CDR1 is MRHNA and CDR2 SNTAGT. The CDR3 runs to 15 residues. Here the CDR3 DNA reads TGTGCCAGCAGTGAGACGGGACTGTACACAGATACGCAGTATTTT. Translation: CASSETGLYTDTQYF.

J is TRBJ1-1 and V is TRBV27; D gene uncertain. The CDR3 runs 13 residues. CDR1 is MNHEY and CDR2 is SMNVEV in the germline V gene (reference sequence). V lost 2 bases, J lost 11 bases, and 15 bases lay in between. The CDR3 bases are TGTGCCAGCAGTTTAAGGAATGGGTTAGAGGCTTTCTTT. Protein sequence: CASSLRNGLEAFF.

This clonotype was observed a few times. The gene calls are TRBV7-2 and TRBJ1-5; TRBD1 matches at 7 bases. Germline V gene lookup returns CDR1 SGHTA and CDR2 FQGNSA. Germline trimming cut 0 bases from V and 6 bases from J; bases unmatched to any gene: 2. There are 14 residues in the CDR3. CDR3 amino acids: CASSLARGSQPQHF. As DNA, the CDR3 is TGTGCCAGCAGCTTAGCCAGGGGGAGTCAGCCCCAGCATTTT.

The chain combines TRBV10-3 with TRBJ1-1, with 7 positions matching TRBD1. V shed 6 bases, J shed 4 bases, and the junction held 8 bases outside the gene matches. The CDR3 has 14 amino acids. The germline V gene encodes CDR1 ENHRY and CDR2 SYGVKD. DNA of the CDR3: TGTGCCATCAGCCTGACAGGGTCTGGCACTGAAGCTTTCTTT. It translates to CAISLTGSGTEAFF.

The gene calls are TRBV9 and TRBJ1-1, with TRBD1 matching 9 bases. The CDR3 covers 16 residues. Germline V gene lookup returns CDR1 SGDLS and CDR2 YYNGEE. V was clipped by 4 bases and J by 1 base; unmatched bases: 8. CDR3 sequence (DNA): TGTGCCAGCAGCCCAGACAGGGGGTCGGGGAACACTGAAGCTTTCTTT. It codes for CASSPDRGSGNTEAFF. Variable domain in full (rest from reference TRBV9 and TRBJ1-1): DSGVTQTPKHLITATGQRVTLRCSPRSGDLSVYWYQQSLDQGLQFLIQYYNGEERAKGNILERFSAQQFPDLHSELNLSSLELGDSALYFCASSPDRGSGNTEAFFGQGTRLTVV.

This chain joins TRBV10-3 and TRBJ1-1; 8 bases are shared with TRBD1. There are 14 residues in the CDR3. The J segment lost 1 base and the V segment lost 8 bases, leaving 6 bases of the junction unmatched. The germline V gene encodes CDR1 ENHRY and CDR2 SYGVKD. CDR3 sequence reads: CAIATGGTNTEAFF. CDR3 coding DNA: TGTGCCATCGCCACAGGGGGGACGAACACTGAAGCTTTCTTT.

This clonotype has ten or more counts. This chain uses TRBV10-3 with TRBJ2-7, with a tentative D call TRBD2 (7 bases). From germline, CDR1 is ENHRY and CDR2 SYGVKD. Trimming left V 5 bases short and J 2 bases short, with 16 bases between. CDR3 length equals 15 residues. The CDR3 spells CAISSSGEGPYEQYF. The CDR3 region has the DNA TGTGCCATCAGTTCCTCAGGGGAGGGTCCCTACGAGCAGTACTTC.

The chain links TRBV29-1 to TRBJ2-7; 8 bases are a match to TRBD2. There are 12 residues in the CDR3. Losses at the gene ends were 7 bases for V and 7 bases for J; bases not matched to a gene: 9. The germline V gene encodes CDR1 SQVTM and CDR2 ANQGSEA. CDR3 sequence: CSGTGGVEEQYF. CDR3 nucleotides: TGCAGCGGGACGGGAGGGGTCGAAGAGCAGTACTTC.

This clonotype was observed a few times. This chain connects TRBV6-6 to TRBJ2-2; TRBD2 aligns across 15 bases. The V gene end was trimmed by 4 bases and the J gene end by 7 bases; junction bases not matched to a gene: 7. CDR1 is MNHNY and CDR2 is SVGAGI in the germline V gene (reference sequence). This CDR3 region has 17 residues. The CDR3 is CASSWTSGREVNGELFF. The CDR3 region has the DNA TGTGCCAGCAGTTGGACTAGCGGGAGGGAGGTCAACGGGGAGCTGTTTTTT.

This clonotype was counted only a few times. The V call is TRBV9, the J call TRBJ1-4, with 7 bases aligning to TRBD1. The CDR3 loop spans 15 amino acids. The ends lost 0 bases at V and 4 bases at J; junction bases unmatched: 3. The V gene's germline CDR1 is SGDLS and CDR2 YYNGEE. The CDR3 loop is CASSVGTGDNEKLFF. In DNA form, the CDR3 reads TGTGCCAGCAGCGTAGGAACAGGGGATAATGAAAAACTGTTTTTT.

The J gene is TRBJ2-6, the V gene TRBV7-8; TRBD2 might be the D (5 bases). Germline V gene sequence: CDR1 SGHVS, CDR2 FQNEAQ. The CDR3 has 14 amino acids. Trimming cost V 5 bases and J 4 bases, with 9 bases left between them. The CDR3 DNA is TGTGCCAGCAGCCCGTTAGCGGGGGCCAACGTCCTGACTTTC. Its protein product is CASSPLAGANVLTF. The full variable domain, in which reference TRBV7-8 and TRBJ2-6 provide the parts outside the CDR3, is GAGVSQSPRYKVAKRGQDVALRCDPISGHVSLFWYQQALGQGPEFLTYFQNEAQLDKSGLPSDRFFAERPEGSVSTLKIQRTQQEDSAVYLCASSPLAGANVLTFGAGSRLTVL.

Comments on this clonotype: A clone one base away is much larger, so this may be a read error. V and J are TRBV7-2 and TRBJ2-5; the match to TRBD2 covers 10 bases. The CDR3 contains 15 residues. Germline V CDR1 and CDR2: SGHTA, FQGNSA. The trim removed 2 bases at V and 10 bases at J, leaving 10 bases unmatched. The CDR3 reads CASSLRLAGDYDQYF. The CDR3 region has the DNA TGTGCCAGCAGCTTAAGGCTAGCGGGGGACTACGACCAGTACTTC.

This clonotype was picked up many times. The chain joins TRBV5-6 to TRBJ1-1; D remains ambiguous. The CDR3 loop spans 14 amino acids. Trimming stripped 1 base from V and 1 base from J, with 8 bases between. Germline V gene data show CDR1 as SGHDT and CDR2 as YYEEEE. For the CDR3, the DNA is TGTGCCAGCAGCTTGTTAGGGTCGAACACTGAAGCTTTCTTT. Encoded protein: CASSLLGSNTEAFF. Supplemented by reference TRBV5-6 and TRBJ1-1, the full variable domain reads DAGVTQSPTHLIKTRGQQVTLRCSPKSGHDTVSWYQQALGQGPQFIFQYYEEEERQRGNFPDRFSGHQFPNYSSELNVNALLLGDSALYLCASSLLGSNTEAFFGQGTRLTVV.

This clonotype was counted at least ten times. This chain uses TRBV20-1 with TRBJ1-2; D is ambiguous. The V gene's germline CDR1 is DFQATT and CDR2 SNEGSKA (reference sequence). The V and J ends lost 6 bases and 7 bases respectively, with 18 bases between them. The CDR3 length is 13 residues. DNA of the CDR3: TGCAGTGCCCCGAAGGGCGGTTTGTTTGGCTACACCTTC. Its protein is CSAPKGGLFGYTF.

V is TRBV9 and J is TRBJ1-3; weak D call: TRBD1 (6 bases). Deletions cut 0 bases from V and 0 bases from J, with 13 bases between. CDR1 is SGDLS, CDR2 YYNGEE, per germline. The CDR3 length is 17 residues. CDR3 DNA sequence: TGTGCCAGCAGCGTAGAGGGGGAGCCTAGCTCTGGAAACACCATATATTTT. The encoded protein is CASSVEGEPSSGNTIYF.

This clonotype was seen a few times. The gene calls are TRBV7-2 and TRBJ2-5, with TRBD1 identical over 12 bases. Germline CDR1 is SGHTA and CDR2 is FQGNSA. After removal of 4 bases from V and 5 bases from J, the junction contained 11 bases not matched to a gene. CDR3 length: 17 residues. The CDR3 here is CASSSGTGGSLPETQYF. The CDR3 DNA is TGTGCCAGCAGCTCCGGGACAGGGGGCTCTTTGCCCGAGACCCAGTACTTC.

This clonotype has only a few counts. J is TRBJ1-1 and V is TRBV20-1; D is uncertain. Per the germline V gene, CDR1 is DFQATT and CDR2 is SNEGSKA (reference sequence). The CDR3 is made up of 15 amino acids. The V end lost 0 bases, the J end lost 7 bases, and 18 bases lay between the germline ends. CDR3 bases: TGCAGTGCTAGAGATGCCAAAGGGAGCCAAAGTGAAGCTTTCTTT. Amino acids: CSARDAKGSQSEAFF.